This TCR beta chain stems from a study of T cell changes during pregnancy in multiple sclerosis. Data came from immunoSEQ multiplex PCR; TCRdb stores just in-frame clones and leaves some out. The table lists fewer than 50,000 clones, about 90% of them singletons, with 10% in the top ten. The V and J ends lost 8 bases and 7 bases, in that order; junction bases with no gene match: 5. The germline V gene encodes CDR1 WSHSY and CDR2 SAAADI. The CDR3 covers 12 residues. This TCR was recovered from a female donor with multiple sclerosis, enrolled in a pregnancy study. Sequencing used CD8+ T cells from peripheral blood mononuclear cells, obtained after pregnancy. The chain links TRBV10-2 to TRBJ1-1, with 9 bases aligning to TRBD1. CDR3 amino acids: CASLGTGLEAFF. CDR3 DNA sequence: TGCGCCAGCCTAGGGACAGGGCTTGAAGCTTTCTTT.